The 29 T cell receptor beta chains given below trace back to one sample, sequenced in a study of PD-1 blockade in classical Hodgkin lymphoma. Exposure to brentuximab vedotin varied, and each patient had relapsed following autologous stem cell transplantation. Only in-frame clones appear in the TCRdb table, and some are missing; sequencing was by immunoSEQ multiplex PCR. Seen here are around 28,000 clones, approximately 66% observed once, and the top ten hold roughly 24%. This specimen consisted of peripheral blood mononuclear cells (PBMCs), obtained before the second cycle of nivolumab. The receptors come from a human donor with classical Hodgkin lymphoma.

The CDR3 sequence is CASSLRWQGASTSYNEQFF. In nucleotides, the CDR3 is TGTGCCAGCAGCTTAAGATGGCAGGGGGCTTCCACCTCCTACAATGAGCAGTTCTTC. The chain joins TRBV7-9 to TRBJ2-1; the match to TRBD1 covers 8 bases. Looked up from germline, CDR1 is SEHNR and CDR2 is FQNEAQ (reference sequence). V lost 2 bases to trimming and J lost 0 bases; unmatched junction nucleotides: 12. The CDR3 is 19 residues long.

The V and J genes are TRBV6-5 and TRBJ1-3; D gene unclear. CDR3 length equals 16 residues. The V end was cut by 0 bases, the J end by 4 bases, with 13 bases between. Germline loops: CDR1 MNHEY, CDR2 SVGAGI. The CDR3 loop is CASSYSPGTIGNTIYF. The CDR3 coding sequence is TGTGCCAGCAGTTACTCGCCGGGCACGATCGGAAACACCATATATTTT.

Only one count was recorded for this clone. The gene calls are TRBV10-3 and TRBJ2-1; TRBD1 matches at 8 bases. The CDR3 has 16 residues. Germline V gives CDR1 ENHRY, CDR2 SYGVKD. Unmatched junction bases numbered 5, after V lost 0 bases and J lost 4 bases. CDR3 sequence reads: CAISESQGAAYNEQFF. CDR3 bases: TGTGCCATCAGTGAGTCTCAGGGGGCGGCTTACAATGAGCAGTTCTTC.

The table lists this clone with a count of one. It may be a read error: a sequence one base away is much more abundant. The chain carries TRBV5-4 and TRBJ2-1, with a tentative D call TRBD2 (5 bases). The CDR3 runs to 15 residues. CDR1 SGHNT and CDR2 YYREEE come from the germline V gene (reference sequence). Deletions cut 2 bases from V and 5 bases from J, with 14 bases between. The CDR3 reads CASSFVVGDHNEQFF. In DNA, the CDR3 is TGTGCCAGCAGCTTCGTAGTGGGAGACCACAATGAGCAGTTCTTC. The whole variable domain, remainder taken from reference TRBV5-4 and TRBJ2-1, is ETGVTQSPTHLIKTRGQQVTLRCSSQSGHNTVSWYQQALGQGPQFIFQYYREEENGRGNFPPRFSGLQFPNYSSELNVNALELDDSALYLCASSFVVGDHNEQFFGPGTRLTVL.

The rearrangement joins TRBV30 to TRBJ1-1; 9 bases are a match to TRBD1. From germline, CDR1 is GTSNPN and CDR2 SVGIG (reference sequence). The CDR3 consists of 15 residues. Trimming at V came to 2 bases and at J to 0 bases, leaving 4 bases not matched to a gene. The CDR3 sequence is CAWSSDRGMNTEAFF. The CDR3 coding sequence is TGTGCCTGGAGTTCTGACAGGGGGATGAACACTGAAGCTTTCTTT.

This chain joins TRBV7-2 and TRBJ2-1; a possible D gene is TRBD1 (5 bases). The CDR3 sequence is 13 residues long. Germline-derived CDR1 and CDR2 are SGHTA and FQGNSA. V lost 10 bases and J lost 4, with 14 bases in between. CDR3 protein: CATATYRYNEQFF. CDR3 nucleotides: TGTGCCACCGCGACATACAGGTACAATGAGCAGTTCTTC.

This clone was detected a few times. The chain combines TRBV23-1 with TRBJ1-2; TRBD1 agrees at 7 bases. TRBV23-1 is labeled an ORF, and its function is uncertain. The CDR3 totals 11 residues. V lost 7 bases and J lost 8; bases outside the gene matches: 4. CDR3 in amino acids: CASTQGVGYTF. Written as DNA, the CDR3 is TGCGCCAGCACCCAGGGGGTAGGCTACACCTTC.

The chain is built from TRBV6-6 and TRBJ2-7, with 12 nucleotides matching TRBD2. The CDR3 is 14 residues long. Germline V lookup: CDR1 MNHNY, CDR2 SVGAGI (reference sequence). J was trimmed by 5 bases and V by 6 bases; bases with no gene match: 5. CDR3 protein: CASSRTSGINEQYF. The DNA of the CDR3 is TGTGCCAGCAGCAGGACTAGCGGGATAAACGAGCAGTACTTC.

The DNA of the CDR3 is TGCAGCGTTGAAGATCCGGGATCCGGGGAGCTGTTTTTT. Translating it yields CSVEDPGSGELFF. This chain joins TRBV29-1 and TRBJ2-2, with TRBD2 as a possible D gene (5 bases). Deletions cut 0 bases from V and 6 bases from J, with 8 bases between. Germline CDR1 reads SQVTM; CDR2 reads ANQGSEA. The CDR3 totals 13 residues.

This rearrangement joins TRBV4-3 to TRBJ2-3, with D possibly being TRBD2 (7 bases). With 1 base removed from V and 5 bases from J, the gap between germline ends came to 31 bases. CDR3 length: 21 amino acids. Germline CDR1 reads LGHNA; CDR2 reads YSLEER. The CDR3 DNA reads TGCGCCAGCAGCCAAGTCACGGCTTGGGAGGGGGGGCCGGGGGTTATAGATACGCAGTATTTT. Amino acid sequence: CASSQVTAWEGGPGVIDTQYF.

The chain combines TRBV5-4 with TRBJ2-2; D call uncertain. Trimming stripped 9 bases from V and 0 bases from J, with 6 bases between. The germline V gene has CDR1 SGHNT and CDR2 YYREEE (reference sequence). The CDR3 runs 12 residues. The CDR3, as DNA: TGTGCCACTAACGCGAACACCGGGGAGCTGTTTTTT. Translating gives CATNANTGELFF.

A few counts support this clone. The chain joins TRBV7-2 to TRBJ1-2; 9 nucleotides align to TRBD1. This CDR3 has 14 amino acids. V was clipped by 6 bases and J by 8 bases; unmatched bases: 10. CDR1 and CDR2 from the germline V gene are SGHTA and FQGNSA. CDR3 sequence reads: CASSETGGHLGYTF. The DNA for the CDR3 is TGTGCCAGCAGTGAGACAGGGGGACATTTGGGCTACACCTTC.

J is TRBJ2-1 and V is TRBV19; no clear D. Germline CDR1 LNHDA, CDR2 SQIVND (reference sequence). Trimming took off 3 bases at V and 10 bases at J, with 13 bases between the two ends. The CDR3 loop spans 13 amino acids. The CDR3 sequence: CASSIRSGWEQFF. The CDR3 nucleotides read TGTGCCAGTAGTATCCGATCCGGGTGGGAGCAGTTCTTC.

The chain employs TRBV19 and TRBJ1-5, with TRBD1 identical over 9 bases. The CDR3 totals 17 residues. Germline V gene lookup returns CDR1 LNHDA and CDR2 SQIVND (reference sequence). Unmatched junction bases numbered 7, after V lost 3 bases and J lost 1 base. CDR3 region: CASSILSGTGSNQPQHF. CDR3 DNA: TGTGCCAGTAGTATCCTAAGTGGGACAGGGAGCAATCAGCCCCAGCATTTT.

This chain links TRBV7-8 with TRBJ2-3; D call uncertain. Germline loops: CDR1 SGHVS, CDR2 FQNEAQ. This CDR3 has 13 residues. The V end was cut by 5 bases, the J end by 1 base, with 7 bases between. The CDR3 nucleotides are TGTGCCAGCAGCGCCCTTCGCACAGATACGCAGTATTTT. Translation: CASSALRTDTQYF.

V and J are TRBV27 and TRBJ2-5, with D perhaps TRBD1 (5 bases). The V gene lost 2 bases and the J gene lost 5 bases, with 30 bases spanning the gap. The CDR3 has 20 amino acids. The germline V gene has CDR1 MNHEY and CDR2 SMNVEV (reference sequence). The CDR3 nucleotides are TGTGCCAGCAGTTTAGGAAAGGGGCAGCTAAAACAAGCCATTTTTGAGACCCAGTACTTC. This translates into CASSLGKGQLKQAIFETQYF.

The gene calls are TRBV10-1 and TRBJ2-1, with D unclear. The CDR3 has 15 residues. The V end was cut by 4 bases, the J end by 4 bases, with 14 bases between. Germline V gene sequence: CDR1 WNHNN, CDR2 SYGVQD (reference sequence). CDR3 nucleotide sequence: TGCGCCAGCAGTGCAAACAGATTGGGATACAATGAGCAGTTCTTC. This gives the protein CASSANRLGYNEQFF.

The J gene is TRBJ1-1, the V gene TRBV10-3; D is possibly TRBD1 (6 bases). CDR1 is ENHRY, CDR2 SYGVKD, per germline. This CDR3 has 15 amino acids. V shed 2 bases and J shed 5 bases, with 15 bases lying between them. CDR3 DNA: TGTGCCATCAGTGAGGGTAGCCGGGGGACAACTGAAGCTTTCTTT. The encoded protein is CAISEGSRGTTEAFF.

The V gene is TRBV15, the J gene TRBJ2-2, with D perhaps TRBD1 (6 bases). V dropped 6 bases and J dropped 6 bases, with 11 bases sitting between them. CDR3 length equals 13 residues. CDR1 is LNHNV and CDR2 is YYDKDF in the germline V gene (reference sequence). In DNA form, the CDR3 reads TGTGCCACCAGGCCCGGGACATCCGGGGAGCTGTTTTTT. This codes for CATRPGTSGELFF.

This clone showed up just a few times. The rearrangement links TRBV5-5 to TRBJ1-1; 9 positions match TRBD1. The CDR3 is 15 residues long. The germline V gene encodes CDR1 SGHKS and CDR2 YYEKEE (reference sequence). The junction had 8 bases not matched to a gene; V was cut back by 4 bases and J by 4 bases. DNA of the CDR3: TGTGCCAGCAGCCCCAACCCGGACAGGGGCACTGAAGCTTTCTTT. Its protein is CASSPNPDRGTEAFF.

The chain carries TRBV19 and TRBJ1-2, with D possibly TRBD1 on 6 matching bases. The germline gives CDR1 LNHDA, CDR2 SQIVND (reference sequence). V dropped 4 bases and J dropped 2 bases, with 14 bases sitting between them. The CDR3 totals 15 residues. Written as DNA, the CDR3 is TGTGCCAGTAGTAATACAGGGCCGGTCAACTATGGCTACACCTTC. It translates to CASSNTGPVNYGYTF.

The V and J genes are TRBV9 and TRBJ2-1; possibly TRBD2 for D (6 bases). The CDR3 contains 15 residues. CDR1 is SGDLS, CDR2 YYNGEE, per germline. V lost 5 bases to trimming and J lost 6 bases, with 18 bases between them. In DNA form, the CDR3 reads TGTGCCAGCAGTGCGGGACCCAGACATTCCAATGAGCAGTTCTTC. It is translated as CASSAGPRHSNEQFF.

This clone was observed a few times. The V gene is TRBV7-2, the J gene TRBJ2-7; 8 nucleotides match TRBD1. CDR1 is SGHTA and CDR2 is FQGNSA in the germline V gene. CDR3 length: 14 amino acids. J was trimmed by 4 bases and V by 5 bases; bases with no gene match: 7. The CDR3 bases are TGTGCCAGCAGCCTCTCAGGGGGCATGTACGAGCAGTACTTC. Amino acid sequence: CASSLSGGMYEQYF.

This clone is judged medium-sized. V and J are TRBV7-9 and TRBJ1-5; D unclear. Looked up from germline, CDR1 is SEHNR and CDR2 is FQNEAQ (reference sequence). The CDR3 is 12 amino acids. Trimming pared 1 base from V and 6 bases from J, leaving 4 bases between. Written as DNA, the CDR3 is TGTGCCAGCAGCTTAGGTAGTCAGCCCCAGCATTTT. Protein sequence: CASSLGSQPQHF.

This clone was counted only a few times. The chain recombines TRBV4-1 with TRBJ1-5; D perhaps matches TRBD1 (6 bases). This CDR3 spans 15 amino acids. Trimming stripped 4 bases from V and 7 bases from J, with 17 bases between. CDR1 and CDR2 (germline): MGHRA, YSYEKL. Here the CDR3 reads CASSPDRYTQQPQHF. The CDR3 nucleotides are TGCGCCAGCAGCCCTGACAGGTATACCCAGCAGCCCCAGCATTTT.

This clone was detected only once. The V call is TRBV20-1, the J call TRBJ2-5; the D is unclear. The CDR3 has 11 amino acids. Germline assignment: CDR1 DFQATT and CDR2 SNEGSKA (reference sequence). Trimming pared 4 bases from V and 6 bases from J, leaving 9 bases between. The CDR3 sequence is CSATGSQTQYF. CDR3 coding DNA: TGCAGTGCTACAGGTTCCCAGACCCAGTACTTC.

The chain employs TRBV28 and TRBJ2-7; the match to TRBD2 covers 8 bases. The V gene's germline CDR1 is MDHEN and CDR2 SYDVKM. With V trimmed by 6 bases and J by 3 bases, 10 bases remained unmatched. This CDR3 spans 15 amino acids. The CDR3 protein is CASREAGALYYEQYF. The CDR3 DNA is TGTGCCAGCAGGGAAGCGGGAGCCCTCTACTACGAGCAGTACTTC.

This clone showed up just once. The rearrangement joins TRBV19 to TRBJ2-2; no clear D gene. V was pared by 5 bases and J by 6 bases, with 7 bases between. This CDR3 spans 12 amino acids. Germline lookup yields CDR1 LNHDA and CDR2 SQIVND (reference sequence). CDR3 sequence reads: CASSWLSGELFF. The DNA of the CDR3 is TGTGCCAGTAGTTGGTTGTCCGGGGAGCTGTTTTTT. Full variable domain (rest looked up from reference TRBV19 and TRBJ2-2): DGGITQSPKYLFRKEGQNVTLSCEQNLNHDAMYWYRQDPGQGLRLIYYSQIVNDFQKGDIAEGYSVSREKKESFPLTVTSAQKNPTAFYLCASSWLSGELFFGEGSRLTVL.

This clone was seen more than once but under ten times. V and J are TRBV7-2 and TRBJ2-5, with 9 bases lining up with TRBD2. The CDR3 contains 15 residues. CDR1 and CDR2 from the germline V gene are SGHTA and FQGNSA. Germline trimming cut 1 base from V and 6 bases from J; bases unmatched to any gene: 6. CDR3 amino acids: CASSLGGLASKTQYF. The CDR3, as DNA: TGTGCCAGCAGCTTAGGGGGACTAGCATCAAAGACCCAGTACTTC.